A selection of T cell receptor beta chains follows, all from one sample in a study of cytomegalovirus exposure and HLA in healthy donors. Profiled with immunoSEQ multiplex PCR; TCRdb holds only in-frame clones, not every one. The sample lists about 97,000 clones; 70% to 75% were seen once. The sequencing input was PBMCs. These receptors were collected from a man between 40 and 49 years old in good health and CMV-seronegative. Both conserved end residues are part of each CDR3. The order of the fields is V gene, D gene, J gene, clone size, CDR3 protein, CDR3 DNA. D genes are given only for firm matches. Size is stated for part of the rows, as once, few or many counts, or as a class when the clone is expanded.

>TRBV30|TRBD1|TRBJ1-1|few
CAWVRDRLNTEAFF
TGTGCCTGGGTTAGGGACAGGCTGAACACTGAAGCTTTCTTT
>TRBV9|.|TRBJ2-1|.
CASSVVGSSYNEQFF
TGTGCCAGCAGCGTAGTTGGTAGCTCCTACAATGAGCAGTTCTTC
>TRBV27|TRBD1|TRBJ1-2|.
CASSSRPTGTEYGYTF
TGTGCCAGCAGTTCTAGGCCGACCGGGACAGAATATGGCTACACCTTC
>TRBV5-6|.|TRBJ2-5|.
CASSGGILLETQYF
TGTGCCAGCAGCGGCGGGATCCTACTAGAGACCCAGTACTTC
>TRBV27|TRBD2|TRBJ2-7|few
CASSPSGGPISYEQYF
TGTGCCAGCAGTCCTAGCGGGGGGCCAATCTCCTACGAGCAGTACTTC
>TRBV6-4|TRBD1|TRBJ2-6|.
CASSDSRDRGSHGANVLTF
TGTGCCAGCAGTGACTCGAGGGACAGGGGGTCGCATGGGGCCAACGTCCTGACTTTC
>TRBV7-2|.|TRBJ1-2|few
CASSLSATTGYGYTF
TGTGCCAGCAGCTTATCTGCAACCACAGGCTATGGCTACACCTTC
>TRBV5-8|TRBD2|TRBJ2-5|.
CASSLGLAGQETQYF
TGTGCCAGCAGCCTGGGACTAGCGGGGCAAGAGACCCAGTACTTC
>TRBV7-9|.|TRBJ2-7|many
CASSFLRGLSYEQYF
TGTGCCAGCAGCTTCCTGCGGGGCCTCTCCTACGAGCAGTACTTC
>TRBV4-2|.|TRBJ1-2|.
CASSQAGGLVGYTF
TGTGCCAGCAGCCAAGCAGGAGGGTTGGTCGGCTACACCTTC
>TRBV27|TRBD1|TRBJ2-5|few
CASSLSRQGAGETQYF
TGTGCCAGCAGTTTATCGAGGCAGGGGGCGGGAGAGACCCAGTACTTC
>TRBV7-3|TRBD2|TRBJ2-1|.
CASSAGGSGGYNEQFF
TGTGCCAGCAGCGCCGGGGGAAGCGGGGGGTACAATGAGCAGTTCTTC
>TRBV5-6|TRBD1|TRBJ1-2|.
CASSLAPTGFGYTF
TGTGCCAGCAGCTTGGCCCCGACAGGGTTTGGCTACACCTTC
>TRBV7-9|TRBD1|TRBJ2-3|.
CASNLGQSTDTQYF
TGTGCCAGCAACTTGGGACAGAGCACAGATACGCAGTATTTT
>TRBV6-6|.|TRBJ1-1|.
CASSYTPQGWEPEAFF
TGTGCCAGCAGTTACACTCCTCAGGGGTGGGAGCCTGAAGCTTTCTTT
>TRBV4-2|.|TRBJ2-3|.
CASSQRVSSTDTQYF
TGTGCCAGCAGCCAGAGGGTTTCTAGCACAGATACGCAGTATTTT
>TRBV6-5|.|TRBJ1-6|once
CASSLQGPYNSPLHF
TGTGCCAGCAGTTTGCAGGGGCCCTATAATTCACCCCTCCACTTT
>TRBV5-8|TRBD2|TRBJ2-5|.
CASSFGLAGNQETQYF
TGTGCCAGCAGCTTCGGACTAGCGGGGAACCAAGAGACCCAGTACTTC
>TRBV7-2|TRBD2|TRBJ2-5|.
CASKRAASGGSGTQYF
TGTGCCAGCAAGCGGGCGGCTAGCGGGGGGTCGGGGACCCAGTACTTC
>TRBV10-1|.|TRBJ1-1|.
CASSETRDSPEAFF
TGCGCCAGCAGTGAGACCAGAGACTCACCTGAAGCTTTCTTT
>TRBV28|TRBD1|TRBJ1-4|.
CASSPRQGREKLFF
TGTGCCAGCAGTCCGAGACAGGGTCGAGAAAAACTGTTTTTT
>TRBV29-1|TRBD1|TRBJ2-7|.
CSVGARGQGYEQYF
TGCAGCGTGGGGGCCAGGGGGCAAGGCTACGAGCAGTACTTC
>TRBV27|TRBD2|TRBJ2-5|.
CASSSGLAGAPQETQYF
TGTGCCAGCAGTTCGGGACTAGCGGGGGCCCCCCAAGAGACCCAGTACTTC
>TRBV7-8|TRBD2|TRBJ2-5|.
CASSPGGAGFQETQYF
TGTGCCAGCAGCCCCGGGGGGGCAGGGTTTCAGGAGACCCAGTACTTC
>TRBV7-2|TRBD1|TRBJ2-4|.
CASSEGQGENIQYF
TGTGCCAGCAGCGAGGGACAGGGCGAAAACATTCAGTACTTC
>TRBV5-1|TRBD1|TRBJ1-1|.
CASSFSTGVGGNTEAFF
TGCGCCAGCAGCTTTTCTACAGGGGTGGGGGGGAACACTGAAGCTTTCTTT
>TRBV6-6|.|TRBJ1-5|.
CASNFYSNQPQHF
TGTGCCAGCAATTTTTATAGCAATCAGCCCCAGCATTTT
>TRBV11-3|.|TRBJ2-7|.
CASSLTRGYEQYF
TGTGCCAGCAGCTTAACACGGGGGTACGAGCAGTACTTC
>TRBV6-5|TRBD1|TRBJ2-2|.
CASSLRTGVDGELFF
TGTGCCAGCAGCCTACGGACAGGGGTTGACGGGGAGCTGTTTTTT
>TRBV10-3|TRBD2|TRBJ2-3|.
CAISVFSGVPTDTQYF
TGTGCCATCAGTGTGTTTAGCGGGGTACCCACAGATACGCAGTATTTT
>TRBV7-2|.|TRBJ1-6|.
CASSFLNSPLHF
TGTGCCAGCAGCTTCCTTAATTCACCCCTCCACTTT
>TRBV5-1|TRBD2|TRBJ2-7|.
CASSPNSGGAVEQYF
TGCGCCAGCAGCCCCAATAGCGGGGGGGCCGTTGAGCAGTACTTC
>TRBV6-7|.|TRBJ2-5|.
CASILAGSQETQYF
TGTGCCAGCATACTCGCGGGGAGCCAAGAGACCCAGTACTTC
>TRBV6-1|TRBD1|TRBJ2-7|.
CASSELGTGFRYEQYF
TGTGCCAGCAGTGAACTCGGGACAGGGTTTAGGTACGAGCAGTACTTC
>TRBV5-1|TRBD1|TRBJ2-7|.
CASSPNPGTEYF
TGCGCCAGCAGCCCAAACCCCGGGACAGAGTACTTC
>TRBV7-9|TRBD1|TRBJ1-5|.
CASSPTGGKDQPQHF
TGTGCCAGCAGCCCAACAGGGGGGAAGGATCAGCCCCAGCATTTT
>TRBV10-3|TRBD2|TRBJ2-1|.
CATGLAGGTQFF
TGTGCCACTGGACTAGCGGGGGGAACTCAGTTCTTC
>TRBV5-1|TRBD1|TRBJ2-5|.
CASSLAGTDVETQYF
TGCGCCAGCAGCTTGGCCGGGACAGATGTGGAGACCCAGTACTTC
>TRBV30|.|TRBJ1-1|.
CAWSTGQRYTEAFF
TGTGCCTGGAGTACCGGACAGAGGTACACTGAAGCTTTCTTT
>TRBV2|TRBD1|TRBJ2-5|few
CASSGAGGETQYF
TGTGCCAGCAGTGGGGCAGGGGGAGAGACCCAGTACTTC
>TRBV28|.|TRBJ1-4|.
CASSSPGGRTNEKLFF
TGTGCCAGCAGTTCCCCGGGGGGGAGAACTAATGAAAAACTGTTTTTT
>TRBV7-7|TRBD1|TRBJ2-7|.
CASSLKGASSYEQYF
TGTGCCAGCAGCTTAAAGGGGGCGAGCTCCTACGAGCAGTACTTC
>TRBV7-8|.|TRBJ2-2|.
CASSILVRNTGELFF
TGTGCCAGCAGCATTCTGGTCAGGAACACCGGGGAGCTGTTTTTT
>TRBV25-1|TRBD2|TRBJ2-3|.
CASSESIAGMRTDTQYF
TGTGCCAGCAGTGAATCTATAGCGGGGATGCGCACAGATACGCAGTATTTT
>TRBV6-1|TRBD1|TRBJ1-2|.
CASSETGGDYGYTF
TGTGCCAGCAGCGAGACAGGGGGCGACTATGGCTACACCTTC
>TRBV5-8|.|TRBJ1-6|.
CASSLARGAGLDSPLHF
TGTGCCAGCAGCTTGGCCAGGGGAGCAGGGTTGGATTCACCCCTCCACTTT
>TRBV28|.|TRBJ1-5|.
CASSLGSYSNQPQHF
TGTGCCAGCAGTTTGGGCAGCTATAGCAATCAGCCCCAGCATTTT
>TRBV2|TRBD1|TRBJ2-7|few
CASSRQGLDYEQYF
TGTGCCAGCAGTCGACAGGGATTAGACTACGAGCAGTACTTC
>TRBV9|.|TRBJ2-2|.
CASSPSGHPGELFF
TGTGCCAGCAGCCCCAGCGGTCACCCCGGGGAGCTGTTTTTT
>TRBV6-4|.|TRBJ2-5|.
CASSPVERTNQETQYF
TGTGCCAGCAGCCCGGTTGAGCGGACTAACCAAGAGACCCAGTACTTC
>TRBV21-1|.|TRBJ1-5|.
CASSWDRGWPQHF
TGTGCCAGCAGTTGGGACAGGGGATGGCCCCAGCATTTT